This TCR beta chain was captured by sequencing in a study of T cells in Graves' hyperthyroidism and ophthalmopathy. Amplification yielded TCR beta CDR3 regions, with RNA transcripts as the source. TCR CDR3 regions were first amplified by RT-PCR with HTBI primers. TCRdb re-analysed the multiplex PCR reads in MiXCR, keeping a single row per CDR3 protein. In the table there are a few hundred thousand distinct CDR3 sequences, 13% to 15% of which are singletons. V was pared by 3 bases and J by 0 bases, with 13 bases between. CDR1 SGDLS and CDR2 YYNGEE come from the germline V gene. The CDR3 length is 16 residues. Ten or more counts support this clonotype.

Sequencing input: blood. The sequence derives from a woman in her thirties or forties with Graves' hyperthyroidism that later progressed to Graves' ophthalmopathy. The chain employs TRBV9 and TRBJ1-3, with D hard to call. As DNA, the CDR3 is TGTGCCAGCAGCGCTAACAGAGATAGCTCTGGAAACACCATATATTTT. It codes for CASSANRDSSGNTIYF. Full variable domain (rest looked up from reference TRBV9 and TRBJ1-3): DSGVTQTPKHLITATGQRVTLRCSPRSGDLSVYWYQQSLDQGLQFLIQYYNGEERAKGNILERFSAQQFPDLHSELNLSSLELGDSALYFCASSANRDSSGNTIYFGEGSWLTVV.